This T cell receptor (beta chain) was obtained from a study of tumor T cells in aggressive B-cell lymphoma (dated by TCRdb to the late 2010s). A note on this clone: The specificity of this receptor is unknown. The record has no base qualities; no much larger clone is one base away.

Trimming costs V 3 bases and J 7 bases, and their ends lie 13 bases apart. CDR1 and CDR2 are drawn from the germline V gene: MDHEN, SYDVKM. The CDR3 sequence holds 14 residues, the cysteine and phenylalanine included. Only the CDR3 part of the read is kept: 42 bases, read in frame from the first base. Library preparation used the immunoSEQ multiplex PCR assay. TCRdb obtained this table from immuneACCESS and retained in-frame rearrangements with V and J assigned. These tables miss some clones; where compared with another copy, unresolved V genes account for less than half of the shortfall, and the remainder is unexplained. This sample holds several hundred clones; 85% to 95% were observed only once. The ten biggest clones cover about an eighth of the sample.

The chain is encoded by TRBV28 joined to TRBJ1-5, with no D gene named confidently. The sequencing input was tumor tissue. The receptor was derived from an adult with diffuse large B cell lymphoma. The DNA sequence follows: TGTGCCAGCAGTTTGGGCAGGTTCAAACAGCCCCAGCATTTT. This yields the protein CASSLGRFKQPQHF.